The rows below give T cell receptor beta chains drawn from one sample of a study of Siglec-9 on CD8 T cells in melanoma. Method: immunoSEQ multiplex PCR; TCRdb's copy keeps in-frame clones and lacks some. The sample has some 37,000 clones, roughly 84% seen once; the top ten hold under 2%. The sequencing input was Siglec-9- CD8+ T cells sorted from blood. These receptor sequences come from a human donor in good health. CDR3s include the opening cysteine and the closing phenylalanine or tryptophan. The D gene is left open where the match is weak. Some rows have no size entry. The others give once, few or many, or a class for an expanded clone.

j_call: TRBJ2-3; clone_size: NA; v_call: TRBV27; d_call: TRBD2; cdr3_nt: TGTGCCAGCAGCTCCCCCGAGCAGCGGGGGGTCACAGATACGCAGTATTTT; cdr3_aa: CASSSPEQRGVTDTQYF
j_call: TRBJ1-1; clone_size: NA; v_call: TRBV4-1; d_call: NA; cdr3_nt: TGCGCCAGCAGCCATAGTCCCGAGGGAGTGAACACTGAAGCTTTCTTT; cdr3_aa: CASSHSPEGVNTEAFF
j_call: TRBJ2-5; clone_size: NA; v_call: TRBV6-1; d_call: NA; cdr3_nt: TGTGCCAGCAGTGAAGCAGCGGCCTCACAAGAGACCCAGTACTTC; cdr3_aa: CASSEAAASQETQYF
j_call: TRBJ2-7; clone_size: NA; v_call: TRBV4-1; d_call: TRBD2; cdr3_nt: TGCGCCAGCAGCCAAGCGGGATTCCGTTCGGGGGGTAGGCACGAGCAGTACTTC; cdr3_aa: CASSQAGFRSGGRHEQYF
j_call: TRBJ2-7; clone_size: NA; v_call: TRBV6-5; d_call: TRBD2; cdr3_nt: TGTGCCAGCAGTCCCGGGGGGGACGAGCAGTACTTC; cdr3_aa: CASSPGGDEQYF
j_call: TRBJ2-3; clone_size: NA; v_call: TRBV11-2; d_call: NA; cdr3_nt: TGTGCCAGCAGCTTAGCTGCAACCGGGGTCACAGATACGCAGTATTTT; cdr3_aa: CASSLAATGVTDTQYF
j_call: TRBJ2-7; clone_size: NA; v_call: TRBV27; d_call: TRBD1; cdr3_nt: TGTGCCAGCAGTTTATCAGGGACAGGGCTGGGAGAGCAGTACTTC; cdr3_aa: CASSLSGTGLGEQYF
j_call: TRBJ2-3; clone_size: NA; v_call: TRBV21-1; d_call: NA; cdr3_nt: TGTGCCAGCAGCAAAAGAGCGGTCATAAGGGGCACAGATACGCAGTATTTT; cdr3_aa: CASSKRAVIRGTDTQYF
j_call: TRBJ1-3; clone_size: NA; v_call: TRBV7-2; d_call: TRBD1; cdr3_nt: TGTGCCAGCAGCCCGGGACAGGGGTGGTATGGAAACACCATATATTTT; cdr3_aa: CASSPGQGWYGNTIYF
j_call: TRBJ2-7; clone_size: NA; v_call: TRBV6-5; d_call: TRBD1; cdr3_nt: TGTGCCAGCAGCCCCCTCCGGGACAGGGTCTACGAGCAGTACTTC; cdr3_aa: CASSPLRDRVYEQYF
j_call: TRBJ1-2; clone_size: once; v_call: TRBV2; d_call: NA; cdr3_nt: TGTGCCAGCCAGGATTGGGACTATGGCTACACCTTC; cdr3_aa: CASQDWDYGYTF
j_call: TRBJ2-3; clone_size: few; v_call: TRBV19; d_call: NA; cdr3_nt: TGTGCCAGTAGGGGCGGCCTCACAGATACGCAGTATTTT; cdr3_aa: CASRGGLTDTQYF
j_call: TRBJ2-2; clone_size: NA; v_call: TRBV19; d_call: TRBD2; cdr3_nt: TGTGCCAGTACCGGGACTAGCGGGAGAAGGATGACCGGGGAGCTGTTTTTT; cdr3_aa: CASTGTSGRRMTGELFF
j_call: TRBJ2-5; clone_size: NA; v_call: TRBV11-3; d_call: TRBD1; cdr3_nt: TGTGCCAGCAGCACGGACAGGGGAGGGGAGCAGTACTTC; cdr3_aa: CASSTDRGGEQYF
j_call: TRBJ2-1; clone_size: once; v_call: TRBV28; d_call: NA; cdr3_nt: TGTGCCAGCAGTTTGGCCCCAGCGAGCAGCTCCTACAATGAGCAGTTCTTC; cdr3_aa: CASSLAPASSSYNEQFF
j_call: TRBJ2-5; clone_size: NA; v_call: TRBV7-3; d_call: NA; cdr3_nt: TGTGCCAGCAGCCTTACAGGGGAGGGCGAGACCCAGTACTTC; cdr3_aa: CASSLTGEGETQYF
j_call: TRBJ1-1; clone_size: NA; v_call: TRBV6-1; d_call: NA; cdr3_nt: TGTGCCACTCAGTCCGAGGTCGCTGAAGCTTTCTTT; cdr3_aa: CATQSEVAEAFF
j_call: TRBJ2-7; clone_size: NA; v_call: TRBV7-8; d_call: NA; cdr3_nt: TGTGCCAGCAGCTTAGCGGGTAGCCCTGGCCACGAGCAGTACTTC; cdr3_aa: CASSLAGSPGHEQYF
j_call: TRBJ1-1; clone_size: NA; v_call: TRBV29-1; d_call: NA; cdr3_nt: TGCAGCGTCCAGGGACATAACACTGAAGCTTTCTTT; cdr3_aa: CSVQGHNTEAFF
j_call: TRBJ1-1; clone_size: NA; v_call: TRBV30; d_call: NA; cdr3_nt: TGTGCCTGGACGAGAACGGGACTTAGGGCTTTCTTT; cdr3_aa: CAWTRTGLRAFF
j_call: TRBJ2-3; clone_size: NA; v_call: TRBV5-1; d_call: NA; cdr3_nt: TGCGCCAGCAGCTTGGTGGGCAGGGAAATAGATACGCAGTATTTT; cdr3_aa: CASSLVGREIDTQYF
j_call: TRBJ1-2; clone_size: NA; v_call: TRBV7-8; d_call: NA; cdr3_nt: TGTGCCAGCAGCTTAGATGGCGAAGCTAACTATGGCTACACCTTC; cdr3_aa: CASSLDGEANYGYTF
j_call: TRBJ2-7; clone_size: NA; v_call: TRBV7-9; d_call: TRBD1; cdr3_nt: TGTGCCAGCAGTCTACTTATGGGACAGAAAAGCTACGAGCAGTACTTC; cdr3_aa: CASSLLMGQKSYEQYF
j_call: TRBJ2-7; clone_size: NA; v_call: TRBV27; d_call: NA; cdr3_nt: TGTGCCAGCTCATCCTACCCGACGGCTAGTGGGCACGAGCAGTACTTC; cdr3_aa: CASSSYPTASGHEQYF
j_call: TRBJ2-5; clone_size: NA; v_call: TRBV28; d_call: NA; cdr3_nt: TGTGCCAGCAGTTTATTTCGGCAGGAGCAAGAGACCCAGTACTTC; cdr3_aa: CASSLFRQEQETQYF
j_call: TRBJ2-3; clone_size: NA; v_call: TRBV4-2; d_call: NA; cdr3_nt: TGTGCCAGCAGCCAATCGGGAGATACGCAGTATTTT; cdr3_aa: CASSQSGDTQYF
j_call: TRBJ1-1; clone_size: few; v_call: TRBV30; d_call: TRBD1; cdr3_nt: TGTGCCTGGACAACAGGGGTCATGAACACTGAAGCTTTCTTT; cdr3_aa: CAWTTGVMNTEAFF
j_call: TRBJ1-2; clone_size: NA; v_call: TRBV7-3; d_call: NA; cdr3_nt: TGTGCCAGCAGCTTAGTCGGGGCGGGAGGCTATGGCTACACCTTC; cdr3_aa: CASSLVGAGGYGYTF
j_call: TRBJ2-2; clone_size: NA; v_call: TRBV15; d_call: NA; cdr3_nt: TGTGCCACCAGCAGAGATGCCAGCGGTAACACCGGGGAGCTGTTTTTT; cdr3_aa: CATSRDASGNTGELFF
j_call: TRBJ2-1; clone_size: NA; v_call: TRBV7-2; d_call: NA; cdr3_nt: TGTGCCAGCAGCTTGGGGGACACCCAGTTCTTC; cdr3_aa: CASSLGDTQFF
j_call: TRBJ2-1; clone_size: few; v_call: TRBV10-1; d_call: NA; cdr3_nt: TGCGCCAGCAGTGATAAACTAGAGTTCAATGAGCAGTTCTTC; cdr3_aa: CASSDKLEFNEQFF
j_call: TRBJ1-6; clone_size: NA; v_call: TRBV5-8; d_call: NA; cdr3_nt: TGTGCCAGCAGCTCGGTGACAGCGAATTCACCCCTCCACTTT; cdr3_aa: CASSSVTANSPLHF
j_call: TRBJ2-3; clone_size: NA; v_call: TRBV28; d_call: NA; cdr3_nt: TGTGCCAGCAGTACGAAGAGAGGGGGCACAGATACGCAGTATTTT; cdr3_aa: CASSTKRGGTDTQYF
j_call: TRBJ1-5; clone_size: NA; v_call: TRBV5-6; d_call: NA; cdr3_nt: TGTGCCAGCAGCTTGGCTGGGGTACAGGATCAGCCCCAGCATTTT; cdr3_aa: CASSLAGVQDQPQHF
j_call: TRBJ2-7; clone_size: NA; v_call: TRBV5-6; d_call: NA; cdr3_nt: TGTGCCAGCAGCTTGGCCGCGTCCCTTGGGAACTACGAGCAGTACTTC; cdr3_aa: CASSLAASLGNYEQYF
j_call: TRBJ2-1; clone_size: NA; v_call: TRBV15; d_call: NA; cdr3_nt: TGTGCCACCAGCAGAGATCGTTACTGGAGCTCCTACAATGAGCAGTTCTTC; cdr3_aa: CATSRDRYWSSYNEQFF
j_call: TRBJ2-3; clone_size: NA; v_call: TRBV19; d_call: NA; cdr3_nt: TGTGCCAGTAGTACGACAGGGACTAGAACAGATACGCAGTATTTT; cdr3_aa: CASSTTGTRTDTQYF
j_call: TRBJ2-7; clone_size: NA; v_call: TRBV5-6; d_call: TRBD2; cdr3_nt: TGTGCCAGCAGCTTGGGTGCGGGAGGGGTCCCCTACGAGCAGTACTTC; cdr3_aa: CASSLGAGGVPYEQYF
j_call: TRBJ2-7; clone_size: NA; v_call: TRBV5-1; d_call: NA; cdr3_nt: TGCGCCAGCAGCTTGGGGACAGACTCCTACGAGCAGTACTTC; cdr3_aa: CASSLGTDSYEQYF